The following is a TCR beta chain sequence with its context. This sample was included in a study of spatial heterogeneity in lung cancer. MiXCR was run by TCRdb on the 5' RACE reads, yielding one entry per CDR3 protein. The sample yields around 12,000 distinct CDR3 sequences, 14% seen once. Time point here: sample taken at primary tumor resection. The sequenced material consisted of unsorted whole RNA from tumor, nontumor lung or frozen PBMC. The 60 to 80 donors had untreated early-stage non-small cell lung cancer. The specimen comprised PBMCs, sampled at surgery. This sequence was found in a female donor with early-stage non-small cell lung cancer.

CDR3 region: CASSRTDSNQPQHF. The CDR3 region has the DNA TGTGCCAGCAGCAGGACAGATAGCAATCAGCCCCAGCATTTT. The chain uses TRBV5-5 and TRBJ1-5, with D tentatively TRBD1 (6 bases). This CDR3 is built from 14 residues. CDR1 SGHKS and CDR2 YYEKEE come from the germline V gene (reference sequence). V was cut by 4 bases and J by 0 bases, with 8 bases left in between.